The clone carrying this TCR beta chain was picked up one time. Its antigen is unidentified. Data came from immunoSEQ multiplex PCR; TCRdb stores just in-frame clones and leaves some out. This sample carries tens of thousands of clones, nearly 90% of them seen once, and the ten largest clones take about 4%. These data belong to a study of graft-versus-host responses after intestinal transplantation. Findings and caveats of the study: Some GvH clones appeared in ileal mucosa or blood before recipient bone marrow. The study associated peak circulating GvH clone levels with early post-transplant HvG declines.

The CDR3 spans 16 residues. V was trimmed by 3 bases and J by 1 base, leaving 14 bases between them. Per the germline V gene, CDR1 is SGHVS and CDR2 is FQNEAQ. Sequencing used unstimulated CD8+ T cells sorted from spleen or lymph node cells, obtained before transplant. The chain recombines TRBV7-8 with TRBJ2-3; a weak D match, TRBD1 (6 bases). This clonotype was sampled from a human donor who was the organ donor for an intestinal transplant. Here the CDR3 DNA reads TGTGCCAGCAGCTTCCCCACAGGGCATGGCACAGATACGCAGTATTTT. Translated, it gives CASSFPTGHGTDTQYF.